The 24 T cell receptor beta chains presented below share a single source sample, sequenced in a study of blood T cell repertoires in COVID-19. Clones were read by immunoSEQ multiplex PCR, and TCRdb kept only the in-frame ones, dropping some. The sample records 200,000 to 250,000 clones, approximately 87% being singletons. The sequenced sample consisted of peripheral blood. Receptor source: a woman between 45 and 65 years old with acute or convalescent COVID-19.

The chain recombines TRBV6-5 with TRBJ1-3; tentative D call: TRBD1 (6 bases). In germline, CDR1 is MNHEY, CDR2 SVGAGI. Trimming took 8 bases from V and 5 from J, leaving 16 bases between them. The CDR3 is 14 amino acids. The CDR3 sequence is CASRTTGRRNTIYF. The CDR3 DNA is TGTGCCAGCCGAACGACAGGACGGAGAAACACCATATATTTT.

The CDR3 bases are TGTGCCAGCAGGGTTGGACAGGGGAGACACCGGGAGCTGTTTTTT. Amino acid sequence: CASRVGQGRHRELFF. The V gene is TRBV5-8, the J gene TRBJ2-2; TRBD1 agrees at 9 bases. J was trimmed by 9 bases and V by 5 bases; bases with no gene match: 11. The CDR3 loop spans 15 amino acids. Germline loops: CDR1 SGHTS, CDR2 YDEGEE.

The CDR3 loop is CASSQERSSYEQYF. The CDR3, as DNA: TGCGCCAGCAGCCAAGAAAGGAGCTCCTACGAGCAGTACTTC. This chain joins TRBV4-3 and TRBJ2-7; D not certain. V gave up 0 bases and J gave up 0 bases, with 6 bases separating them. CDR3 length equals 14 residues. CDR1 is LGHNA and CDR2 is YSLEER in the germline V gene.

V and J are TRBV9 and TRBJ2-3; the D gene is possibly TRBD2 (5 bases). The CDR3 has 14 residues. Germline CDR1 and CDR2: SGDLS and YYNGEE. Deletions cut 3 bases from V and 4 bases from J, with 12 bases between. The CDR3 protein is CASSGGLGPDTQYF. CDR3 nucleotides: TGTGCCAGCAGCGGAGGGTTGGGTCCAGATACGCAGTATTTT.

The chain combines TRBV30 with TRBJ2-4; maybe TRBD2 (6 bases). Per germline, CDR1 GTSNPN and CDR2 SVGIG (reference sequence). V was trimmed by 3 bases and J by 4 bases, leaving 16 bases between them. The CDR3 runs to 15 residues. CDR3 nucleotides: TGTGCCTGGAGAGGGAGGACGGACGAAAAAAACATTCAGTACTTC. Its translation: CAWRGRTDEKNIQYF. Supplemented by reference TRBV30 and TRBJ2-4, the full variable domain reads SQTIHQWPATLVQPVGSPLSLECTVEGTSNPNLYWYRQAAGRGLQLLFYSVGIGQISSEVPQNLSASRPQDRQFILSSKKLLLSDSGFYLCAWRGRTDEKNIQYFGAGTRLSVL.

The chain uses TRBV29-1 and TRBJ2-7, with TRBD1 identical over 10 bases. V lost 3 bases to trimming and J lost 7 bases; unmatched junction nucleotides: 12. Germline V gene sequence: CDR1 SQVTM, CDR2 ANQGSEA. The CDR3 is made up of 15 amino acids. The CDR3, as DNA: TGCAGCGTTGAGGAGCCCGGGACAGGGGTCGGTGAGCAGTACTTC. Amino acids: CSVEEPGTGVGEQYF.

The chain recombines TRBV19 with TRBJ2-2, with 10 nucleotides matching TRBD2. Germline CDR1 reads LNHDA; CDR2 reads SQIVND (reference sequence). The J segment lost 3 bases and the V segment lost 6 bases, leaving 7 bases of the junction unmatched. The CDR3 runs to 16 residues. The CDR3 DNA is TGTGCCAGTAGACTAGCGGGAAGTGTTTACACCGGGGAGCTGTTTTTT. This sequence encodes CASRLAGSVYTGELFF.

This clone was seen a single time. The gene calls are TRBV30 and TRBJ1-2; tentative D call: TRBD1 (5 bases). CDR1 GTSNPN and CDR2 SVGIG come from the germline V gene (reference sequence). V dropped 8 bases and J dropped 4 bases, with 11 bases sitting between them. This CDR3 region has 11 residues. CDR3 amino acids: CADDSVYGYTF. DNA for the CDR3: TGTGCCGACGACAGCGTCTATGGCTACACCTTC.

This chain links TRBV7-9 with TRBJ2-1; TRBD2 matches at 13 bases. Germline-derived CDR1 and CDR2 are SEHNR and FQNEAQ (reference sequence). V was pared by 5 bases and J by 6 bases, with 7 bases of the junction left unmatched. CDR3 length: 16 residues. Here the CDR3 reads CASSPRGLAGANEQFF. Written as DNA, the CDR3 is TGTGCCAGCAGCCCCCGTGGACTAGCGGGAGCCAATGAGCAGTTCTTC.

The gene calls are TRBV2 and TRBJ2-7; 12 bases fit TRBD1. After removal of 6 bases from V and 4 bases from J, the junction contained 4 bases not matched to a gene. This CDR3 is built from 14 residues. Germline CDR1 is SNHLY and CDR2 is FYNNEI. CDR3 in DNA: TGTGCCAGCAGGGGGACAGGGGGCGATTACGAGCAGTACTTC. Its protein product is CASRGTGGDYEQYF. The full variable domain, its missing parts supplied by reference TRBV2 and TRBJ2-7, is EPEVTQTPSHQVTQMGQEVILRCVPISNHLYFYWYRQILGQKVEFLVSFYNNEISEKSEIFDDQFSVERPDGSNFTLKIRSTKLEDSAMYFCASRGTGGDYEQYFGPGTRLTVT.

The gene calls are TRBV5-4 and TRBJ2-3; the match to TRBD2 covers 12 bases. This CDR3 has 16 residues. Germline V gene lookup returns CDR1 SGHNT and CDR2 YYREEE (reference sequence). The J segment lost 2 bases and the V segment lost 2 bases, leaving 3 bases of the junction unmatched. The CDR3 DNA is TGTGCCAGCAGCTTTGGACTAGCGGGGAACACAGATACGCAGTATTTT. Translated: CASSFGLAGNTDTQYF.

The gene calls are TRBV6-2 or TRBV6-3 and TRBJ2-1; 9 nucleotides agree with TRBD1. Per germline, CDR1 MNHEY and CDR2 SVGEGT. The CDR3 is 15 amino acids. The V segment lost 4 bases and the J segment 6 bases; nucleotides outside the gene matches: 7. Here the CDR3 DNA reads TGTGCCAGCAGTTCGTGGGACAGGGTGGGCAATGAGCAGTTCTTC. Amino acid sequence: CASSSWDRVGNEQFF.

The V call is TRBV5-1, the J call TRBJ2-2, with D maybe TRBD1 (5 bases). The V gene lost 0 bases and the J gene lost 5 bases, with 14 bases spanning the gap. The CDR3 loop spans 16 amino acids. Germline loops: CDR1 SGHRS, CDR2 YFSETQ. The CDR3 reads CASSLGGHFTTGELFF. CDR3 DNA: TGCGCCAGCAGCTTGGGTGGACACTTCACGACCGGGGAGCTGTTTTTT. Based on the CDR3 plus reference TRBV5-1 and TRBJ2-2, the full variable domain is KAGVTQTPRYLIKTRGQQVTLSCSPISGHRSVSWYQQTPGQGLQFLFEYFSETQRNKGNFPGRFSGRQFSNSRSEMNVSTLELGDSALYLCASSLGGHFTTGELFFGEGSRLTVL.

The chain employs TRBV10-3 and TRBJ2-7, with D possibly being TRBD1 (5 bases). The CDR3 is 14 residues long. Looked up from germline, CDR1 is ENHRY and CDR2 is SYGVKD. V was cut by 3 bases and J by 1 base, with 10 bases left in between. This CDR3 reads CAISDRVSSYEQYF. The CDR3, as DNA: TGTGCCATCAGTGACAGGGTTAGTTCCTACGAGCAGTACTTC.

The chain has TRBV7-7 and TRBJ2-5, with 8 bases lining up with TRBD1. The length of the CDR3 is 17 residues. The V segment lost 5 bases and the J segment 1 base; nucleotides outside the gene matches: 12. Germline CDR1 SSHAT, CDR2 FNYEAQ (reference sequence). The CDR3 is CASSPILGQGSQETQYF. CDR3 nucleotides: TGTGCCAGCAGCCCGATCCTAGGACAGGGTTCCCAAGAGACCCAGTACTTC. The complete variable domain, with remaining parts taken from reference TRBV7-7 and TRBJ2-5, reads GAGVSQSPRYKVTKRGQDVTLRCDPISSHATLYWYQQALGQGPEFLTYFNYEAQPDKSGLPSDRFSAERPEGSISTLTIQRTEQRDSAMYRCASSPILGQGSQETQYFGPGTRLLVL.

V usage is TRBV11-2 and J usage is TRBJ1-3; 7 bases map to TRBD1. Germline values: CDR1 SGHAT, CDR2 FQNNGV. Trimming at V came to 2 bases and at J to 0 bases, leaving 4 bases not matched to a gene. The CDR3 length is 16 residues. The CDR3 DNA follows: TGTGCCAGCAGCTTATCAGGGGGGCACTCTGGAAACACCATATATTTT. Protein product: CASSLSGGHSGNTIYF.

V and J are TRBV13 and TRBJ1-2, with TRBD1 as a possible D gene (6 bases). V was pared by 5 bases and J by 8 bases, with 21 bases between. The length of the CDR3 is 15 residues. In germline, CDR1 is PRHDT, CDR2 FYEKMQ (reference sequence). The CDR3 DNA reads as TGTGCCAGCAGCACAGAGACAGGCCGCCTCGGGGGCTACACCTTC. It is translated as CASSTETGRLGGYTF.

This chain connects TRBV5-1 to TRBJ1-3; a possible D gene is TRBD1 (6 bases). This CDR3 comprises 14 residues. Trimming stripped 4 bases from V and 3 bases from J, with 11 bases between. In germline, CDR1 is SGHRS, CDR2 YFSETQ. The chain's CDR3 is CASSTQGFGNTIYF. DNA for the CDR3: TGCGCCAGCAGCACACAGGGATTTGGAAACACCATATATTTT.

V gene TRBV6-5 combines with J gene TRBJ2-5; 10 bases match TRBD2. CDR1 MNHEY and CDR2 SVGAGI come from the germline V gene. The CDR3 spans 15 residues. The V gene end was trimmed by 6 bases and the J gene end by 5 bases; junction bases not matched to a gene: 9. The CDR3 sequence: CASSLQAGGPETQYF. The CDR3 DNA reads TGTGCCAGCAGCCTACAAGCGGGAGGGCCGGAGACCCAGTACTTC.

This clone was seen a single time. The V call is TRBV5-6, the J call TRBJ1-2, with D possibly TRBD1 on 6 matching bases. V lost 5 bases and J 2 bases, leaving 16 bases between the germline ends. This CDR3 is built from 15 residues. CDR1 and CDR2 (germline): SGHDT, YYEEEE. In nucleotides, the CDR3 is TGTGCCAGCAGATCTACCGGGACACTGAACTATGGCTACACCTTC. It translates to CASRSTGTLNYGYTF.

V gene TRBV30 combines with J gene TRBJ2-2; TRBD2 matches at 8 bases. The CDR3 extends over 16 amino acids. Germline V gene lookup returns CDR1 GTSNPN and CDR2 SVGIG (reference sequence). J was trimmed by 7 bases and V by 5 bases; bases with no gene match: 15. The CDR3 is CAWARLGGGRGGELFF. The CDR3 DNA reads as TGTGCCTGGGCCAGACTTGGCGGGGGGAGAGGCGGGGAGCTGTTTTTT.

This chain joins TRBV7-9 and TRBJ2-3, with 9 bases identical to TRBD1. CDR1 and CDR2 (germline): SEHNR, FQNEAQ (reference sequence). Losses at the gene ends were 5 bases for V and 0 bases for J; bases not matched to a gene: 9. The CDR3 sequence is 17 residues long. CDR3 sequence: CASSAVWDRESTDTQYF. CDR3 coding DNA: TGTGCCAGCAGCGCCGTATGGGACAGGGAGAGCACAGATACGCAGTATTTT. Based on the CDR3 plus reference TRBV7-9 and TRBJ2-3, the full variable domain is DTGVSQNPRHKITKRGQNVTFRCDPISEHNRLYWYRQTLGQGPEFLTYFQNEAQLEKSRLLSDRFSAERPKGSFSTLEIQRTEQGDSAMYLCASSAVWDRESTDTQYFGPGTRLTVL.

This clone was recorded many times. CDR3 protein: CASSLTRQYNEQFF. The DNA of the CDR3 is TGCGCCAGCAGCTTGACCCGACAGTACAATGAGCAGTTCTTC. The V gene is TRBV5-1, the J gene TRBJ2-1, with D possibly TRBD1 on 5 matching bases. Germline values: CDR1 SGHRS, CDR2 YFSETQ. The CDR3 runs to 14 residues. Trimming stripped 1 base from V and 4 bases from J, with 9 bases between. Together with reference TRBV5-1 and TRBJ2-1, the CDR3 gives the full variable domain: KAGVTQTPRYLIKTRGQQVTLSCSPISGHRSVSWYQQTPGQGLQFLFEYFSETQRNKGNFPGRFSGRQFSNSRSEMNVSTLELGDSALYLCASSLTRQYNEQFFGPGTRLTVL.

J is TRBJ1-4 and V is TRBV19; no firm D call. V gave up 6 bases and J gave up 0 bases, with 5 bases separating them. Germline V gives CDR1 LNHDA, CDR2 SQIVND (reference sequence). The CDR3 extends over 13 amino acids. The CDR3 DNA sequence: TGTGCCAGTAGGGAGGCAACTAATGAAAAACTGTTTTTT. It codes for CASREATNEKLFF.